This record looks at one TCR beta chain sequence and its context. Its antigen is not yet known. No base quality information exists; no much larger clone differs at one position. Genomic DNA was extracted from sorted cells for sequencing of the TCRbeta CDR3 region. TCRbeta CDR3 regions were sequenced using the immunoSEQ Assay. As stored in TCRdb, this immuneACCESS dataset retains in-frame rearrangements with V and J assigned. A fraction of the clones does not appear; measured against another copy, unresolved V genes explain less than half of the discrepancy, and the remainder lacks a known reason. For this sample there are around 50,000 clones; approximately 87% appear just once. The leading ten clones occupy around 1.8% of the sample. The CDR3 contains 12 residues, cysteine and phenylalanine counted. Left in the record is the CDR3 DNA by itself, 36 bases read in frame from the first base. The germline V gene (reference sequence) sets CDR1 to SEHNR and CDR2 to FQNEAQ. V is pared back by 0 bases and J by 5 bases, with 4 bases lying between the germline termini.

The sample belongs to a study of OX40 agonist ivuxolimab in advanced cancers. Looking at the study overall: Ivuxolimab, which targeted the costimulatory receptor OX40 (CD134), was an agonistic, fully human IgG2 monoclonal antibody. The paper covers the monotherapy dose-escalation part of the phase I ivuxolimab trial, which included N of about 50 patients. Intravenous ivuxolimab was administered to patients every 2 weeks at six dose levels: 0.01, 0.1, 0.3, 1.5, 3 and 10 mg/kg. Of the approximately 50 dose-escalation patients, hepatocellular carcinoma was present in approximately 20, melanoma in around 15, renal cell carcinoma in 9 and head and neck cancer in 9. In the dose-escalation cohort, more than 75% of patients were male, and the mean age was approximately 60 years, with a range of roughly 20 to 80. Partial responses were achieved by three dose-escalation patients, of whom one had hepatocellular carcinoma and two had cutaneous melanoma. Patients were allowed to have had prior anti-PD-1, anti-PD-L1 or anti-CTLA-4 therapy, and 40% to 45% of the dose-escalation patients had previously received checkpoint inhibitors. Peripheral TCRbeta sequencing aimed to test whether ivuxolimab altered TCR sequence diversity and caused clonal T-cell expansion. General study outcomes and caveats: On average, CD8+ T cells showed more expanded clones than CD4+ T cells after ivuxolimab. Low levels of normalized T-cell clonal expansion were also seen in some nonresponding patients. At doses of 0.1 to 3.0 mg/kg, clonal expansion of both CD4+ and CD8+ blood T cells was observed from baseline to week 6. In partial responders in the 0.1-3.0 mg/kg groups, normalized peripheral clonal expansion was found to be among the lowest, especially among CD8+ T cells. The antigen specificity of the peripheral T cells that underwent clonal expansion was not determined.

Patients with a history of autoimmune disease or receiving systemic immunosuppression were excluded from the trial. Peripheral blood for TCR sequencing was collected from all dose cohorts at baseline, on cycle 4 day 1, and on cycle 7 day 1. Samples were obtained from an open-label, multicenter, first-in-human phase I dose-escalation trial of ivuxolimab. Adults with locally advanced or metastatic melanoma, renal cell, hepatocellular, or head and neck squamous cell carcinoma were enrolled in the trial. Before TCR sequencing, CD4+ T cells and CD8+ T cells from peripheral blood were sorted into separate populations.

The sequence links TRBV7-9 to TRBJ2-5; the D gene cannot be named for sure. The sequence derives from an adult with an advanced solid tumor such as melanoma, head and neck, liver or kidney cancer. Material: CD4+ or CD8+ T cells sorted from blood, obtained in a trial of the OX40 agonist ivuxolimab. The CDR3 protein is CASSLARETQYF. The nucleotide sequence is TGTGCCAGCAGCTTAGCCCGGGAGACCCAGTACTTC.